This TCR beta chain originates from a study of T cell changes during pregnancy in multiple sclerosis. The table came from immunoSEQ multiplex PCR; TCRdb's copy has only in-frame clones and leaves some out. The data contain around 33,000 clones, about 92% of them singletons. CDR3 length: 15 residues. The junction had 7 bases not matched to a gene; V was cut back by 0 bases and J by 5 bases. The V gene's germline CDR1 is SGHNT and CDR2 YYREEE (reference sequence). The sequenced sample was peripheral blood, obtained in the third trimester of pregnancy. The V call is TRBV5-4, the J call TRBJ1-2, with TRBD1 identical over 7 bases. This TCR was recovered from a female donor in good health, enrolled as a control in a pregnancy study. The CDR3 here is CASSLVGTAKYGYTF. CDR3 nucleotides: TGTGCCAGCAGCTTGGTTGGGACAGCGAAATATGGCTACACCTTC.